This T cell receptor (beta chain) is from a study of T cell responses to AZD1222 COVID-19 vaccine. In the study overall: The analysis combined second doses at about 4 or about 12 weeks. Findings of the study overall: CD4 TCRs linked to vaccination spanned spike, dominating at 160-218 and 743-854.

The germline V gene has CDR1 SGHRS and CDR2 YFSETQ. With 4 bases clipped from V and 12 bases from J, the junction kept 10 bases outside the gene matches. The CDR3 sequence is 14 residues long. Concerning this clone: Its antigen is unidentified.

Profiling relied on immunoSEQ multiplex PCR, and the TCRdb table lists in-frame clones only, not all of them. The sample shows about 60,000 clones, less than 90% of them seen only once. V usage is TRBV5-1 and J usage is TRBJ2-2; 9 bases fit TRBD2. This receptor was identified in an adult in good health. Sequenced material: peripheral blood, taken on day 0 of AZD1222 vaccination. The CDR3 sequence: CASSKGLAEAQLFF. In DNA form, the CDR3 reads TGCGCCAGCAGCAAGGGACTAGCAGAAGCTCAGCTGTTTTTT.